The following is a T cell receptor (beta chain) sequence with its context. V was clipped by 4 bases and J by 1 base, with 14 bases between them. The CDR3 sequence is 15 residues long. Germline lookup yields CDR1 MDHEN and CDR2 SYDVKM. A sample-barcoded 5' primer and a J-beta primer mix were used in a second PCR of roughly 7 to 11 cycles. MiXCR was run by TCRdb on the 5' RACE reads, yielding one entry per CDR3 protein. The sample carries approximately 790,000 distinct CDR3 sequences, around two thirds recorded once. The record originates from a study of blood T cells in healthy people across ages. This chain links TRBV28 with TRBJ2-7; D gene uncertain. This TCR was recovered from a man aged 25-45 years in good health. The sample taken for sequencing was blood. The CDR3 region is CASSSPGVSSYEQYF. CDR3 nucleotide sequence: TGTGCCAGCAGTTCCCCGGGCGTCAGTTCCTACGAGCAGTACTTC.